Sequencing of this TCR beta chain was carried out in a study of beta chain features in type 1 diabetes. This clone was counted between two and nine times. Other DNA sequences within the sample encode an identical CDR3. cDNA synthesis used the whole RNA isolate, giving expressed TCRB sequences. TCRdb's table, derived via immunoSEQ multiplex PCR, lists solely in-frame clones and lacks some. The data show 350,000 to 450,000 clones, about 15% seen once. The sequenced sample was naive CD4+ T cells from blood. The sequence derives from a man in his thirties or forties in good health.

The CDR3 sequence: CASSQDRVNTEAFF. In nucleotides, the CDR3 is TGCGCCAGCAGCCAAGATAGGGTGAACACTGAAGCTTTCTTT. The V gene is TRBV4-3, the J gene TRBJ1-1; D uncertain. V lost 0 bases and J 0 bases, leaving 5 bases between the germline ends. Per the germline V gene, CDR1 is LGHNA and CDR2 is YSLEER. The CDR3 contains 14 residues.